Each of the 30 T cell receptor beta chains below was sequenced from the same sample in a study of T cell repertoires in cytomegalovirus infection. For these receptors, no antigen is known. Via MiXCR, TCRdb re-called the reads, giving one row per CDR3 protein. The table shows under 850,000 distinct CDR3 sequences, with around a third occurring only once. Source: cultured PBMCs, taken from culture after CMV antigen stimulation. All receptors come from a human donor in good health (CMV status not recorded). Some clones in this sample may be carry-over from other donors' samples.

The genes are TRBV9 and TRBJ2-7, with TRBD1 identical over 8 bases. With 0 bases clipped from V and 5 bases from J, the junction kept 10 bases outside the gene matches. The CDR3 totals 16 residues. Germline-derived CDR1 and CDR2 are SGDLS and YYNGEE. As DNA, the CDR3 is TGTGCCAGCAGCGTAGATCTCGGACAGGGAATCAACGAGCAGTACTTC. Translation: CASSVDLGQGINEQYF.

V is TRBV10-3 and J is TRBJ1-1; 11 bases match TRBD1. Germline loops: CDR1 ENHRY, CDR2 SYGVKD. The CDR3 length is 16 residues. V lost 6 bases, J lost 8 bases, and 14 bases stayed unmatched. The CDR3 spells CAISPSTRTGGGEAFF. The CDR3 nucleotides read TGTGCCATCAGCCCCTCGACTCGGACAGGGGGCGGAGAAGCTTTCTTT.

The CDR3 loop is CASSSHTSGGSTDTQYF. The CDR3 nucleotides read TGTGCCAGCAGCTCTCATACTAGCGGGGGATCCACAGATACGCAGTATTTT. The chain is built from TRBV5-4 and TRBJ2-3; 11 bases align to TRBD2. The germline gives CDR1 SGHNT, CDR2 YYREEE (reference sequence). After removal of 3 bases from V and 2 bases from J, the junction contained 8 bases not matched to a gene. The CDR3 extends over 17 amino acids. Full variable domain (remainder filled in from reference TRBV5-4 and TRBJ2-3): ETGVTQSPTHLIKTRGQQVTLRCSSQSGHNTVSWYQQALGQGPQFIFQYYREEENGRGNFPPRFSGLQFPNYSSELNVNALELDDSALYLCASSSHTSGGSTDTQYFGPGTRLTVL.

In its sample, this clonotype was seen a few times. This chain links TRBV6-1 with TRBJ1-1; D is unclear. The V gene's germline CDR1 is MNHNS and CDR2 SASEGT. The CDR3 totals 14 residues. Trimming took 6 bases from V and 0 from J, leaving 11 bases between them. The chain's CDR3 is CASRSGQLNTEAFF. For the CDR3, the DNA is TGTGCCAGCAGGTCTGGTCAACTGAACACTGAAGCTTTCTTT.

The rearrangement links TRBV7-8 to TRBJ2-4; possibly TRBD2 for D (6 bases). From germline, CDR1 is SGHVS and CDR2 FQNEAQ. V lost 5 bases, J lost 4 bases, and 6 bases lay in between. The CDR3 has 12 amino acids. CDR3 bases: TGTGCCAGCAGCGGACTAAAAAACATTCAGTACTTC. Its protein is CASSGLKNIQYF.

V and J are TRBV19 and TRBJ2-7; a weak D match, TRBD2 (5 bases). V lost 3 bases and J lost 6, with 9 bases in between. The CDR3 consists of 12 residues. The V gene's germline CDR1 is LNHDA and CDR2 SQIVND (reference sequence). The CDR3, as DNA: TGTGCCAGTAGTATTGGAGGTGGCGAGCAGTACTTC. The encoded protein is CASSIGGGEQYF.

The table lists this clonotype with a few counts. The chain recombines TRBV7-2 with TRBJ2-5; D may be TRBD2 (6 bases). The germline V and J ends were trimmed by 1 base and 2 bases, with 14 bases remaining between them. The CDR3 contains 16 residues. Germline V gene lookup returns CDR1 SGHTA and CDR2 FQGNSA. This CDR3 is CASSLVSLADQETQYF. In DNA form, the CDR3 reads TGTGCCAGCAGCTTAGTTTCACTAGCAGATCAAGAGACCCAGTACTTC.

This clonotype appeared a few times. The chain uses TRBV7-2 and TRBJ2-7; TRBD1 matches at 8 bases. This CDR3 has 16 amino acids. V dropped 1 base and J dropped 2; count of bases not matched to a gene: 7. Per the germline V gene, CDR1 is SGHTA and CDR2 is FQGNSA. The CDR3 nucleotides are TGTGCCAGCAGCTTAGTTGGGATGACAGGGGCCTACGAGCAGTACTTC. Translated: CASSLVGMTGAYEQYF.

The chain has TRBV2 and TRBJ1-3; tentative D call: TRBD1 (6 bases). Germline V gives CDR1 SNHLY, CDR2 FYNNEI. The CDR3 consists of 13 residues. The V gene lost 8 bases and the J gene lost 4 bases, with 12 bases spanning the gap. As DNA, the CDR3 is TGTGCCAGCGAGAAACAGGGAGGAAACACCATATATTTT. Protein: CASEKQGGNTIYF.

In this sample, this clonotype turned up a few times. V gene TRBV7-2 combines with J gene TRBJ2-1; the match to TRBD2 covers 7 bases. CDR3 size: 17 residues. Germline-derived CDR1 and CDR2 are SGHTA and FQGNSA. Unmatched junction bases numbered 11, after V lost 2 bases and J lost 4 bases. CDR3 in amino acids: CASSLFFAGVVYNEQFF. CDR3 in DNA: TGTGCCAGCAGCTTATTCTTCGCGGGAGTAGTGTACAATGAGCAGTTCTTC.

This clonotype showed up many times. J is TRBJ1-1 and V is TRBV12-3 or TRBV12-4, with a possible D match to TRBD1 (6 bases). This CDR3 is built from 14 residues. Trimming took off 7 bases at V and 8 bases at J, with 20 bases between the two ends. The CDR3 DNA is TGTGCCAGCACCCCTGGGGGGGGCTCCGGCGAAGCTTTCTTT. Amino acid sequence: CASTPGGGSGEAFF.

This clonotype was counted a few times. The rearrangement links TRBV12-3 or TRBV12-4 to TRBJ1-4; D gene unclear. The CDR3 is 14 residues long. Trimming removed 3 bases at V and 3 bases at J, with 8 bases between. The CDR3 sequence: CASSFGSPNEKLFF. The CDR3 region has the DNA TGTGCCAGCAGTTTTGGGTCCCCTAATGAAAAACTGTTTTTT.

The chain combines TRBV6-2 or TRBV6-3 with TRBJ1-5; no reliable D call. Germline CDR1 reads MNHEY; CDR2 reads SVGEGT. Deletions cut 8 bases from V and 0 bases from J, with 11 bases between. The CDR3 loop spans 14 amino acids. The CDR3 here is CASGLSYSNQPQHF. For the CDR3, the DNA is TGTGCCAGCGGGTTGTCGTATAGCAATCAGCCCCAGCATTTT.

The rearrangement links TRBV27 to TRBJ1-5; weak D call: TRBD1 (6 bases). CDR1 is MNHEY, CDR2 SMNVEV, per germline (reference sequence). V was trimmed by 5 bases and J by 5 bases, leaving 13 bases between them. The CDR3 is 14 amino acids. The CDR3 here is CASSVGGSHQPQHF. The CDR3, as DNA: TGTGCCAGCAGTGTAGGGGGTTCGCATCAGCCCCAGCATTTT.

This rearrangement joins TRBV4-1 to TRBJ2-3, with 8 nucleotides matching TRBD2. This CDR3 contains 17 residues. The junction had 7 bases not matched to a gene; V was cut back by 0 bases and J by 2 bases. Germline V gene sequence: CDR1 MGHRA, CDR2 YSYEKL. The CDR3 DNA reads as TGCGCCAGCAGCCAAGATCGAGGGCGGGGGGACACAGATACGCAGTATTTT. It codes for CASSQDRGRGDTDTQYF.

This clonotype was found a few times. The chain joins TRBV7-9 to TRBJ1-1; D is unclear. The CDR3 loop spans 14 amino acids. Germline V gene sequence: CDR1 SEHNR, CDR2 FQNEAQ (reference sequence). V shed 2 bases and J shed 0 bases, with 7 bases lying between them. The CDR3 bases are TGTGCCAGCAGCTTAATGAGCCTGAACACTGAAGCTTTCTTT. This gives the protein CASSLMSLNTEAFF.

CDR3 region: CASRSGTGASPLHF. In DNA, the CDR3 is TGTGCCAGCAGATCCGGGACAGGGGCTTCACCCCTCCACTTT. The rearrangement links TRBV6-1 to TRBJ1-6; 10 positions agree with TRBD1. CDR1 is MNHNS and CDR2 is SASEGT in the germline V gene. CDR3 length: 14 residues. V lost 6 bases, J lost 9 bases, and 5 bases stayed unmatched.

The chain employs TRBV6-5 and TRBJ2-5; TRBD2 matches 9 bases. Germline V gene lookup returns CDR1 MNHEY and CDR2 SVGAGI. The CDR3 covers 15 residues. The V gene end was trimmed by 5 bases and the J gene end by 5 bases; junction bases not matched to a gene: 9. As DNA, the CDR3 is TGTGCCAGCAGTGTAACTACTAGCGGGCTGGAGACCCAGTACTTC. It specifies CASSVTTSGLETQYF.

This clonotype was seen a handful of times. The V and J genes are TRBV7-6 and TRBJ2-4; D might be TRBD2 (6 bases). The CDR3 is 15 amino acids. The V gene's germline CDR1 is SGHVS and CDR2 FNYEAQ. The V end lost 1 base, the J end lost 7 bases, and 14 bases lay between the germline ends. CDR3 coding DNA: TGTGCCAGCAGCTTAGGGGGGGAGGTCGGGAACATTCAGTACTTC. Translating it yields CASSLGGEVGNIQYF. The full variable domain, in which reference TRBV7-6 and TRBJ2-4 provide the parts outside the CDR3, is GAGVSQSPRYKVTKRGQDVALRCDPISGHVSLYWYRQALGQGPEFLTYFNYEAQQDKSGLPNDRFSAERPEGSISTLTIQRTEQRDSAMYRCASSLGGEVGNIQYFGAGTRLSVL.

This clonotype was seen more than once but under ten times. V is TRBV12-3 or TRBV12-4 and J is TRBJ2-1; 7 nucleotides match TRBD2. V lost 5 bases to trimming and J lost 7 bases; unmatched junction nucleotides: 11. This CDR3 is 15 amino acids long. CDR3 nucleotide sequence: TGTGCCAGCAGTGAATGGGAGGGCCGGTGGAATGAGCAGTTCTTC. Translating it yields CASSEWEGRWNEQFF.

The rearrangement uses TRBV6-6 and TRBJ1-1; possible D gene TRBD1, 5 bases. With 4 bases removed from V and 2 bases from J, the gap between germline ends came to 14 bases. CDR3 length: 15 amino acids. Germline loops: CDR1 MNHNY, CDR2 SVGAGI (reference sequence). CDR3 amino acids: CASSSGRGGNTEAFF. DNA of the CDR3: TGTGCCAGCAGTTCGGGGCGGGGCGGAAACACTGAAGCTTTCTTT.

CDR3 coding DNA: TGTGCCAGCAGACCTGGGACAGCTGGGGGCACAGATACGCAGTATTTT. Translation: CASRPGTAGGTDTQYF. The chain combines TRBV2 with TRBJ2-3; 7 bases map to TRBD1. Germline V gene data show CDR1 as SNHLY and CDR2 as FYNNEI. Trimming took 6 bases from V and 1 from J; bases not matched to a gene: 10. The CDR3 is 16 residues long.

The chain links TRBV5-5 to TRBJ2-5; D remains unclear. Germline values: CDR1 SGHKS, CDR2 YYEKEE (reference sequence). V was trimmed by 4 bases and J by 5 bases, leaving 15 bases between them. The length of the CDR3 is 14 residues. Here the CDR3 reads CASSPAGLGETQYF. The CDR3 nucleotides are TGTGCCAGCAGCCCCGCCGGGTTGGGGGAGACCCAGTACTTC.

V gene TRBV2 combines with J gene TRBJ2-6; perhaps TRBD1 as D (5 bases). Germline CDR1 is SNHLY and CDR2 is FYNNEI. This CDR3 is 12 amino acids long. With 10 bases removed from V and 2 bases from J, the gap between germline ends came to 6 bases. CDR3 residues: CATRAGANVLTF. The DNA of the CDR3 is TGTGCCACCAGGGCTGGGGCCAACGTCCTGACTTTC.

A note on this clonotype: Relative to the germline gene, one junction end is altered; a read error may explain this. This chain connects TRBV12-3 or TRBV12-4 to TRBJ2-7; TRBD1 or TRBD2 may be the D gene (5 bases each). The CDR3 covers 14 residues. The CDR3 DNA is TGTGCCAGCAGATCCGGGACGGACTCCTACGCGCAGTACTTC. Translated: CASRSGTDSYAQYF.

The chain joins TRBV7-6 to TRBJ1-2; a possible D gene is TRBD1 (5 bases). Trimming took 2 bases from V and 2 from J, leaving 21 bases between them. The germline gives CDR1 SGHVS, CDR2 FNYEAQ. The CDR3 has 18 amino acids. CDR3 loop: CASSLFDWRGIGNYGYTF. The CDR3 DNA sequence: TGTGCCAGCAGCTTATTCGACTGGCGGGGGATAGGGAACTATGGCTACACCTTC.

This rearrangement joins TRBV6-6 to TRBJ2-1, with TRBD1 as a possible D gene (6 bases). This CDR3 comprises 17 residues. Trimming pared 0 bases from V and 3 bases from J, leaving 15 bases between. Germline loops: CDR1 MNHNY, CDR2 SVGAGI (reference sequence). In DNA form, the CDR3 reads TGTGCCAGCAGTTACTCACCGGGCAGGGGTTACTACAATGAGCAGTTCTTC. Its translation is CASSYSPGRGYYNEQFF.

CDR3 region: CASRRPGQGDEKLFF. DNA of the CDR3: TGTGCCAGCAGACGGCCGGGACAGGGGGATGAAAAACTGTTTTTT. The chain joins TRBV6-1 to TRBJ1-4, with TRBD1 identical over 11 bases. J lost 6 bases, V lost 6 bases, and 6 bases had no gene match. Germline loops: CDR1 MNHNS, CDR2 SASEGT. The CDR3 contains 15 residues.

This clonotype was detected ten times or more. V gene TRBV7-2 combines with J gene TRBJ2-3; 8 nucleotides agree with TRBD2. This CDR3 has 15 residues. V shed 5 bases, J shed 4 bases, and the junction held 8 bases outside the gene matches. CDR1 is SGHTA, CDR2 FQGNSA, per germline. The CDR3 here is CASSPRGGGPDTQYF. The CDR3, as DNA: TGTGCCAGCAGCCCCCGGGGGGGGGGCCCAGATACGCAGTATTTT.

CDR3 region: CASSQEHISTDTQYF. CDR3 coding DNA: TGCGCCAGCAGCCAAGAACACATCAGCACAGATACGCAGTATTTT. The J gene is TRBJ2-3, the V gene TRBV4-3; D gene unclear. The length of the CDR3 is 15 residues. Looked up from germline, CDR1 is LGHNA and CDR2 is YSLEER. Trimming removed 0 bases from V and 0 bases from J, with 7 bases in between.